Shown below are 7 T cell receptor beta chains from a single sample sequenced in a study of CD8 T cells in ankylosing spondylitis. For these TCRs, the target antigens are not known. In TCRdb, the 5' RACE reads were re-called with MiXCR into one record per CDR3 protein. Among approximately 540,000 distinct CDR3 sequences listed, 9.5% to 15% were seen once. Study results and limitations: Ankylosing spondylitis blood seemed to carry a telltale TCR beta motif made of under ten highly homologous variants.

The sequencing input was blood, either unsorted or a sorted T cell fraction (not recorded which). The origin of the receptors is a male donor with ankylosing spondylitis.

In its sample, this clonotype was seen many times. The chain combines TRBV11-2 with TRBJ1-2; 9 bases are a match to TRBD1. The CDR3 has 16 amino acids. The trim removed 5 bases at V and 2 bases at J, leaving 9 bases unmatched. CDR1 and CDR2 (germline): SGHAT, FQNNGV. The DNA for the CDR3 is TGTGCCAGCAGCCGCGGGACAGGGAGTTCCAACTATGGCTACACCTTC. Translation gives CASSRGTGSSNYGYTF.

This clonotype appeared a few times. The chain joins TRBV20-1 to TRBJ2-5, with D maybe TRBD2 (5 bases). Germline V gene sequence: CDR1 DFQATT, CDR2 SNEGSKA (reference sequence). The CDR3 consists of 16 residues. Between the trimmed V and J ends, which lost 0 bases and 1 base, there was a span of 15 bases. CDR3 protein: CSARDRGRRSQETQYF. CDR3 nucleotide sequence: TGCAGTGCTAGAGATCGGGGAAGGAGGAGCCAAGAGACCCAGTACTTC.

This clonotype was observed a handful of times. This chain uses TRBV27 with TRBJ2-2; D may be TRBD1 (6 bases). CDR1 MNHEY and CDR2 SMNVEV come from the germline V gene (reference sequence). Trimming stripped 5 bases from V and 5 bases from J, with 12 bases between. The CDR3 is 14 amino acids. This chain's CDR3 is CASSPGQRTGELFF. The CDR3 DNA reads as TGTGCCAGCAGTCCAGGACAGCGTACCGGGGAGCTGTTTTTT.

This clonotype came up many times. This sequence joins TRBV7-2 and TRBJ1-6, with a weak D call TRBD1 (5 bases). CDR3 length equals 15 residues. Looked up from germline, CDR1 is SGHTA and CDR2 is FQGNSA. The V end lost 3 bases, the J end lost 8 bases, and 14 bases lay between the germline ends. The CDR3 here is CASSFGTDYYSPLHF. The DNA of the CDR3 is TGTGCCAGCAGCTTCGGGACGGATTATTATTCACCCCTCCACTTT.

This clonotype appeared a few times. The rearrangement uses TRBV7-8 and TRBJ2-7; D not certain. This CDR3 has 15 residues. Germline V lookup: CDR1 SGHVS, CDR2 FQNEAQ. Deletions cut 1 base from V and 2 bases from J, with 12 bases between. The CDR3 sequence: CASSLGGVGTYEQYV. As DNA, the CDR3 is TGTGCCAGCAGCTTAGGTGGGGTCGGAACCTACGAGCAGTACGTC.

This clonotype was counted a few times. This sequence joins TRBV7-6 and TRBJ2-1; 9 bases match TRBD2. Germline V gene sequence: CDR1 SGHVS, CDR2 FNYEAQ. V was clipped by 2 bases and J by 2 bases; unmatched bases: 4. CDR3 size: 16 residues. The CDR3 nucleotides are TGTGCCAGCAGCTTAAGGCGCGGGAGGGCCTACAATGAGCAGTTCTTC. Its protein product is CASSLRRGRAYNEQFF.

This chain links TRBV19 with TRBJ1-1, with 7 bases matching TRBD1. CDR1 is LNHDA and CDR2 is SQIVND in the germline V gene (reference sequence). The J segment lost 0 bases and the V segment lost 5 bases, leaving 6 bases of the junction unmatched. The CDR3 sequence is 15 residues long. The CDR3 sequence is CASSVGGGVNTEAFF. CDR3 nucleotides: TGTGCCAGTAGTGTAGGAGGGGGCGTGAACACTGAAGCTTTCTTT.